Presented here are 13 T cell receptor beta chains from one specimen sequenced in a study of cytomegalovirus exposure and HLA in healthy donors. Primers for the PCR totalled 60 Vbeta and 13 Jbeta. Sequencing used immunoSEQ multiplex PCR; TCRdb keeps in-frame clones, though not all of them. This table holds about 70,000 clones, 70% to 75% found once. The sequenced sample consisted of PBMCs. The source of these receptors is a human donor in good health.

This clone was detected a few times. The chain recombines TRBV5-1 with TRBJ2-1; D unresolved. Trimming shortened V by 2 bases and J by 1 base, and 7 bases separated the two germline ends. The V gene's germline CDR1 is SGHRS and CDR2 YFSETQ. The CDR3 is 14 residues long. CDR3 coding DNA: TGCGCCAGCAGCTTAACTGCTTCCTACAATGAGCAGTTCTTC. Translation: CASSLTASYNEQFF.

J is TRBJ1-2 and V is TRBV29-1, with a weak D call TRBD1 (6 bases). Germline V gene lookup returns CDR1 SQVTM and CDR2 ANQGSEA. Trimming removed 6 bases from V and 8 bases from J, with 13 bases in between. There are 11 residues in the CDR3. CDR3 amino acids: CSVLQGGGYTF. CDR3 DNA: TGCAGCGTATTACAGGGCGGAGGCTACACCTTC.

The chain joins TRBV13 to TRBJ2-5; D possibly corresponds to TRBD2 (6 bases). The J call may be incorrect, as the DNA end agrees better with TRBJ2-7. Germline V gene data show CDR1 as PRHDT and CDR2 as FYEKMQ (reference sequence). This CDR3 region has 14 residues. The CDR3 coding sequence is TGTGCCAGCAGCCCGGCGGGGACTTTCTACGAGCAGTACTTC. Protein product: CASSPAGTFYEQYF.

This sequence joins TRBV5-1 and TRBJ2-5; no reliable D call. CDR1 and CDR2 (germline): SGHRS, YFSETQ. This CDR3 has 14 residues. Trimming pared 0 bases from V and 5 bases from J, leaving 11 bases between. This chain's CDR3 is CASSLASPRETQYF. The CDR3 DNA sequence: TGCGCCAGCAGCTTGGCCTCCCCGCGGGAGACCCAGTACTTC. Complete variable domain (other parts from reference TRBV5-1 and TRBJ2-5): KAGVTQTPRYLIKTRGQQVTLSCSPISGHRSVSWYQQTPGQGLQFLFEYFSETQRNKGNFPGRFSGRQFSNSRSEMNVSTLELGDSALYLCASSLASPRETQYFGPGTRLLVL.

This clone showed up just a few times. The chain is built from TRBV30 and TRBJ1-1; TRBD1 matches at 9 bases. Losses at the gene ends were 3 bases for V and 7 bases for J; bases not matched to a gene: 18. CDR3 size: 17 residues. CDR1 is GTSNPN and CDR2 is SVGIG in the germline V gene (reference sequence). CDR3 amino acids: CAWSTTGGAAYFGEAFF. CDR3 nucleotide sequence: TGTGCCTGGAGCACCACAGGGGGCGCCGCCTATTTTGGTGAAGCTTTCTTT.

The chain employs TRBV11-2 and TRBJ1-1; D might be TRBD1 (5 bases). The CDR3 totals 15 residues. CDR1 SGHAT and CDR2 FQNNGV come from the germline V gene. V was cut by 1 base and J by 1 base, with 10 bases left in between. The CDR3 here is CASSLVSGWNTEAFF. In DNA form, the CDR3 reads TGTGCCAGCAGCTTAGTATCAGGGTGGAACACTGAAGCTTTCTTT.

This chain links TRBV7-6 with TRBJ2-1, with a weak D call TRBD1 (5 bases). The CDR3 is 14 residues long. V lost 5 bases and J 3 bases, leaving 11 bases between the germline ends. Per germline, CDR1 SGHVS and CDR2 FNYEAQ. As DNA, the CDR3 is TGTGCCAGCAGCCCCTACGACAGCTACAATGAGCAGTTCTTC. It is translated as CASSPYDSYNEQFF.

This chain connects TRBV5-1 to TRBJ1-1; D gene ambiguous. V shed 2 bases and J shed 1 base, with 6 bases lying between them. This CDR3 spans 13 amino acids. Germline V gene data show CDR1 as SGHRS and CDR2 as YFSETQ. In DNA, the CDR3 is TGCGCCAGCAGCTTCACACGGAACACTGAAGCTTTCTTT. It yields the protein CASSFTRNTEAFF.

This clone was observed a single time. The chain joins TRBV6-5 to TRBJ1-5; the D is unclear. The germline CDR1 and CDR2 sequences are MNHEY and SVGAGI. V lost 2 bases and J 13 bases, leaving 9 bases between the germline ends. This CDR3 comprises 11 residues. CDR3 region: CASSYLGRQHF. The CDR3 DNA reads as TGTGCCAGCAGTTACCTCGGCAGGCAGCATTTT.

The chain employs TRBV5-1 and TRBJ1-1, with TRBD1 as a possible D gene (5 bases). The V end was cut by 4 bases, the J end by 3 bases, with 13 bases between. CDR3 size: 14 residues. CDR1 and CDR2 from the germline V gene are SGHRS and YFSETQ. CDR3 protein: CASSPRGGYTEAFF. In DNA form, the CDR3 reads TGCGCCAGCAGCCCCCGGGGGGGGTACACTGAAGCTTTCTTT.

A remark on this clone: This CDR3 is also generated by other DNA sequences in the sample. The rearrangement joins TRBV29-1 to TRBJ2-7; TRBD2 matches 14 bases. After removal of 5 bases from V and 4 bases from J, the junction contained 4 bases not matched to a gene. Per germline, CDR1 SQVTM and CDR2 ANQGSEA. CDR3 length: 14 amino acids. CDR3 nucleotide sequence: TGCAGCGTTTTGGGACTAGCGGGAGTATACGAGCAGTACTTC. Its translation is CSVLGLAGVYEQYF.

The V gene is TRBV7-9, the J gene TRBJ2-7; a weak D match, TRBD2 (6 bases). V lost 4 bases and J lost 5, with 24 bases in between. This CDR3 has 17 amino acids. CDR1 and CDR2 (germline): SEHNR, FQNEAQ (reference sequence). CDR3 in DNA: TGTGCCAGCAGCTCCCCAAGTTCGAGGAGGGAGACTGACGAGCAGTACTTC. It specifies CASSSPSSRRETDEQYF.

This clone was picked up a small number of times. The chain employs TRBV6-5 and TRBJ2-1; D call uncertain. The V end lost 6 bases, the J end lost 0 bases, and 12 bases lay between the germline ends. Per germline, CDR1 MNHEY and CDR2 SVGAGI. This CDR3 has 15 amino acids. In DNA form, the CDR3 reads TGTGCCAGCAGCCCGGTCGGCGGCTCCTACAATGAGCAGTTCTTC. Protein sequence: CASSPVGGSYNEQFF.